This T cell receptor (beta chain) appears in the sequencing data of a study of tumor and adjacent non-tumor tissue in lung cancer. Across the whole study: There were 12 adenocarcinoma, a couple of squamous cell carcinoma and 1 small cell lung cancer cases.

Germline values: CDR1 DFQATT, CDR2 SNEGSKA (reference sequence). V gave up 6 bases and J gave up 2 bases; unmatched junction bases: 6. The CDR3 has 14 amino acids. Study observations and caveats: In normal lung, the top 100 clones were significantly more dominant than in tumor. Compared with tumor, normal lung showed significantly lower TCR diversity.

RNA was extracted from bulk tissue without any cell sorting. Donors were chemotherapy-naive, newly diagnosed lung cancer surgical patients in China, August–late 2014. This clonotype was seen ten or more times. The antigen is unknown. TCRbeta libraries were built with three rounds of nested PCR, modified from ARM-PCR. TCRdb reprocessed the multiplex PCR reads via MiXCR and lists one record per CDR3 protein. This sample has around 120,000 distinct CDR3 sequences; 66% occur once, and the top ten carry 10% to 15%. The chain is built from TRBV20-1 and TRBJ1-5, with TRBD1 matching over 8 bases. This clonotype was obtained from a man aged 25-40 years with non-small cell lung cancer. The sequenced material came from lung tumor tissue. Written as DNA, the CDR3 is TGCAGTGCGATGAACAGGGGGGGCAATCAGCCCCAGCATTTT. Protein sequence: CSAMNRGGNQPQHF.